The T cell receptor beta chain under discussion was sequenced for a study of vaccination and CD4 T cells after COVID-19. Study details: The post-COVID samples were taken a median approximately 100 days after diagnosis, anywhere from 35 to 161.

Time point here: late sampling 161 to 241 days after vaccination in a few convalescent patients. Sample treatment: roughly 11-day PBMC culture with coronavirus spike peptide pools or control peptides (ViraFEST assay). General observations from the study: The median count of SARS-CoV-2-reactive clonotypes rose from roughly 21 to 40, not significantly.

Sequencing of the DNA from cultured CD4+ T cells was carried out with the Oncomine TCR Beta short-read assay. MiXCR was run by TCRdb on the PCR reads, yielding one entry per CDR3 protein. The top ten clones hold roughly 5% of a sample with 25,000 to 30,000 distinct CDR3 sequences, about 40% of them seen once. This CDR3 has 16 residues. CDR1 is DFQATT, CDR2 SNEGSKA, per germline (reference sequence). Trimming left V 1 base short and J 7 bases short, with 23 bases between. As concerns this clonotype: What it recognizes is unknown.

The material was CD4+ T cells from blood, cultured in vitro, obtained about 7 months after SARS-CoV-2 vaccination. The gene calls are TRBV20-1 and TRBJ2-7, with D perhaps matching TRBD2 (6 bases). The clonotype was recovered from a human donor who had recovered from COVID-19. DNA of the CDR3: TGCAGTGCTAGAGTGGCGGAAACGGGAGAGATGAATGAGCAGTACTTC. Protein: CSARVAETGEMNEQYF.